The sequence of this TCR beta chain was determined in a study of Ad26.COV2.S vaccination and SARS-CoV-2 variants. Study results and limitations: With respect to non-spike TCR breadth, vaccine and placebo recipients were similar.

Points on this clone: As yet, its antigen is unknown. Other DNA sequences from this sample encode an identical CDR3 as well.

V was trimmed by 2 bases and J by 4 bases, leaving 15 bases between them. The length of the CDR3 is 15 residues. Germline CDR1 is MNHNS and CDR2 is SASEGT. The sample's treatment: 15 to 20 received Ad26.COV2.S at low or high dose, single or two shots; 5 received placebo; per-sample allocation not given. Sample collection was performed on day 63 after the first vaccine or placebo injection. Measured with immunoSEQ multiplex PCR; TCRdb has only the in-frame clones, and not every one. The table includes about 500,000 clones, 89% detected once. The sequence was collected from a person between 18 and 60 years old who received the Ad26.COV2.S COVID-19 vaccine or a placebo. The specimen comprised peripheral blood, sampled in a trial of Ad26.COV2.S vaccine versus placebo. V usage is TRBV6-1 and J usage is TRBJ2-7, with D possibly matching TRBD1 (6 bases). The CDR3, as DNA: TGTGCCAGCAGTGAACAGACAGGTAGCTCGTACGAGCAGTACTTC. Translation: CASSEQTGSSYEQYF.